Listed here are 22 T cell receptor beta chains from one sample, sequenced in a study of shared clonotypes between healthy human individuals. Method: immunoSEQ multiplex PCR; TCRdb's copy keeps in-frame clones and lacks some. Among 2,500,000 or so clones listed, approximately 93% were seen once. The sequenced sample consisted of naive CD4+ T cells from PBMCs. Subset meaning: CD45RA+ positively selected. The receptors derive from a man between 18 and 35 years old in good health. Some clones in this sample may be carry-over from other donors' samples.

The chain combines TRBV9 with TRBJ2-5, with D perhaps matching TRBD1 (5 bases). Looked up from germline, CDR1 is SGDLS and CDR2 is YYNGEE. V dropped 0 bases and J dropped 1 base, with 10 bases sitting between them. The CDR3 runs 15 residues. The CDR3 nucleotides read TGTGCCAGCAGCGTAGCATCAGGGTTCCAAGAGACCCAGTACTTC. Translation: CASSVASGFQETQYF.

This clone was seen only once. The chain employs TRBV19 and TRBJ2-3, with TRBD2 matching 12 bases. With 5 bases clipped from V and 6 bases from J, the junction kept 9 bases outside the gene matches. This CDR3 contains 16 residues. CDR1 LNHDA and CDR2 SQIVND come from the germline V gene (reference sequence). As DNA, the CDR3 is TGTGCCAGTAGTCCGGGACTAGCGGGCCTCAGGGATACGCAGTATTTT. Amino acids: CASSPGLAGLRDTQYF.

The rearrangement uses TRBV27 and TRBJ2-1; D is perhaps TRBD2 (6 bases). This CDR3 spans 14 amino acids. With 7 bases removed from V and 1 base from J, the gap between germline ends came to 11 bases. Germline loops: CDR1 MNHEY, CDR2 SMNVEV (reference sequence). The CDR3 nucleotides are TGTGCCAGCAAACCTAGCGTGTCCTACAATGAGCAGTTCTTC. Translating it yields CASKPSVSYNEQFF.

The chain is built from TRBV28 and TRBJ2-1; a possible D gene is TRBD2 (7 bases). Germline CDR1 MDHEN, CDR2 SYDVKM. The CDR3 is made up of 15 amino acids. V was pared by 4 bases and J by 8 bases, with 18 bases between. CDR3 bases: TGTGCCAGCAGTTGGTGGGGGCGGGAGAAATATGAGCAGTTCTTC. Protein: CASSWWGREKYEQFF.

Here the CDR3 reads CASTPLSQETQYF. CDR3 DNA: TGTGCCAGCACACCGCTAAGCCAAGAGACCCAGTACTTC. V usage is TRBV28 and J usage is TRBJ2-5; D call uncertain. Trimming took 7 bases from V and 1 from J, leaving 10 bases between them. Looked up from germline, CDR1 is MDHEN and CDR2 is SYDVKM. This CDR3 contains 13 residues.

The J gene is TRBJ1-1, the V gene TRBV5-4; no firm D call. Germline CDR1 reads SGHNT; CDR2 reads YYREEE (reference sequence). The V and J ends lost 1 base and 3 bases respectively, with 13 bases between them. The CDR3 runs to 15 residues. DNA of the CDR3: TGTGCCAGCAGCTTGTGGGTGAGCGTTGACACTGAAGCTTTCTTT. Translated: CASSLWVSVDTEAFF.

The chain is built from TRBV19 and TRBJ2-1, with 8 bases fitting TRBD1. Trimming removed 5 bases from V and 6 bases from J; junction bases left unmatched: 15. Germline-derived CDR1 and CDR2 are LNHDA and SQIVND (reference sequence). The length of the CDR3 is 17 residues. The CDR3 protein is CASSLYSGQARFNEQFF. The CDR3 DNA is TGTGCCAGTAGTCTATACTCGGGACAGGCTAGGTTCAATGAGCAGTTCTTC.

Concerning this clone: Other DNA sequences within the sample encode an identical CDR3. The chain has TRBV9 and TRBJ2-5; tentative D call: TRBD1 (6 bases). The CDR3 contains 15 residues. From germline, CDR1 is SGDLS and CDR2 YYNGEE. V was trimmed by 0 bases and J by 5 bases, leaving 14 bases between them. The CDR3: CASSVAGTSGETQYF. The DNA for the CDR3 is TGTGCCAGCAGCGTAGCTGGGACATCGGGGGAGACCCAGTACTTC.

The chain is built from TRBV28 and TRBJ1-3; unclear D gene. V lost 9 bases to trimming and J lost 0 bases, with 6 bases between them. This CDR3 contains 12 residues. Germline V gene sequence: CDR1 MDHEN, CDR2 SYDVKM. Here the CDR3 reads CASGISGNTIYF. Written as DNA, the CDR3 is TGTGCCAGTGGGATCTCTGGAAACACCATATATTTT.

CDR3 bases: TGCAGCGTGCACAGCTCTGGGGCCAACGTCCTGACTTTC. As protein: CSVHSSGANVLTF. The rearrangement links TRBV29-1 to TRBJ2-6; D is ambiguous. V lost 6 bases to trimming and J lost 0 bases, with 6 bases between them. This CDR3 contains 13 residues. Germline V gives CDR1 SQVTM, CDR2 ANQGSEA.

As concerns this clone: Distinct nucleotide sequences in the sample also encode this CDR3. The genes are TRBV5-1 and TRBJ2-3; D unresolved. The ends were cut back, 0 bases at V and 4 bases at J, with 3 bases in the middle. From germline, CDR1 is SGHRS and CDR2 YFSETQ. The length of the CDR3 is 12 residues. CDR3 DNA: TGCGCCAGCAGCTTGGTTGCAGATACGCAGTATTTT. It specifies CASSLVADTQYF.

This chain uses TRBV5-4 with TRBJ2-7, with TRBD2 identical over 12 bases. CDR1 and CDR2 from the germline V gene are SGHNT and YYREEE (reference sequence). The length of the CDR3 is 14 residues. Germline trimming cut 10 bases from V and 0 bases from J; bases unmatched to any gene: 5. CDR3 sequence (DNA): TGTGCCTCAACGACTAGCGGGGGCTCCTACGAGCAGTACTTC. Its translation: CASTTSGGSYEQYF.

The V call is TRBV30, the J call TRBJ2-7; a weak D match, TRBD1 (5 bases). The ends were cut back, 0 bases at V and 0 bases at J, with 21 bases in the middle. CDR1 is GTSNPN and CDR2 is SVGIG in the germline V gene (reference sequence). The CDR3 length is 18 residues. CDR3 DNA sequence: TGTGCCTGGAGTGTGCGTAATTCAGGGCCGTCCCTCTCCTACGAGCAGTACTTC. Translation: CAWSVRNSGPSLSYEQYF.

The chain links TRBV4-1 to TRBJ1-1, with TRBD1 matching 8 bases. The CDR3 consists of 15 residues. Trimming took 0 bases from V and 5 from J; bases not matched to a gene: 5. Germline CDR1 MGHRA, CDR2 YSYEKL. CDR3 DNA sequence: TGCGCCAGCAGCCAAGACGGCAGGGGGCGAACTGAAGCTTTCTTT. It yields the protein CASSQDGRGRTEAFF.

This chain joins TRBV19 and TRBJ2-7; TRBD2 agrees at 12 bases. In germline, CDR1 is LNHDA, CDR2 SQIVND (reference sequence). The J segment lost 9 bases and the V segment lost 4 bases, leaving 10 bases of the junction unmatched. The CDR3 sequence is 15 residues long. The CDR3 loop reads CASSTRTSGNSGQYF. CDR3 DNA sequence: TGTGCCAGTAGTACCCGGACTAGCGGGAACTCTGGGCAGTACTTC.

This clone came up a few times. The CDR3 region is CASSWHTGELFF. The CDR3 region has the DNA TGTGCCAGTAGTTGGCACACCGGGGAGCTGTTTTTT. The chain is built from TRBV19 and TRBJ2-2, with D uncertain. CDR3 length: 12 amino acids. Germline CDR1 and CDR2: LNHDA and SQIVND (reference sequence). V dropped 5 bases and J dropped 3 bases, with 4 bases sitting between them.

The chain joins TRBV27 to TRBJ2-7; the D gene could be TRBD1 or TRBD2 (6 bases each). Germline V gene data show CDR1 as MNHEY and CDR2 as SMNVEV (reference sequence). The V gene lost 3 bases and the J gene lost 6 bases, with 21 bases spanning the gap. There are 16 residues in the CDR3. CDR3 DNA sequence: TGTGCCAGCAGTTTGAGGGGGGCGATCGGGGCGGGCGAGCAGTACTTC. Protein product: CASSLRGAIGAGEQYF.

This chain links TRBV5-6 with TRBJ2-1; D not resolved. Trimming removed 5 bases from V and 12 bases from J, with 18 bases in between. CDR3 size: 13 residues. Germline values: CDR1 SGHDT, CDR2 YYEEEE. CDR3 amino acids: CASRVSSKNLQFF. The CDR3 DNA follows: TGTGCCAGCAGGGTCTCCTCAAAGAATCTGCAGTTCTTC.

About this clone itself: This sample includes further DNA sequences coding for the same CDR3. The genes are TRBV28 and TRBJ2-5; weak D call: TRBD1 (6 bases). The V end was cut by 3 bases, the J end by 5 bases, with 13 bases between. CDR3 length: 14 amino acids. Germline CDR1 is MDHEN and CDR2 is SYDVKM. CDR3 in DNA: TGTGCCAGCAGTTTCAGCAGGGGCCAGGAGACCCAGTACTTC. It codes for CASSFSRGQETQYF.

CDR3 loop: CASSLLQGREETQYF. The DNA for the CDR3 is TGCGCCAGCAGCCTCCTACAGGGTCGGGAGGAGACCCAGTACTTC. The chain links TRBV5-1 to TRBJ2-5; perhaps D is TRBD1 or TRBD2 (6 bases each). CDR1 and CDR2 from the germline V gene are SGHRS and YFSETQ. This CDR3 spans 15 amino acids. Trimming removed 4 bases from V and 5 bases from J, with 18 bases in between. Complete variable domain (other parts from reference TRBV5-1 and TRBJ2-5): KAGVTQTPRYLIKTRGQQVTLSCSPISGHRSVSWYQQTPGQGLQFLFEYFSETQRNKGNFPGRFSGRQFSNSRSEMNVSTLELGDSALYLCASSLLQGREETQYFGPGTRLLVL.

The chain recombines TRBV6-4 with TRBJ2-7, with D tentatively TRBD1 or TRBD2 (5 bases each). Trimming stripped 5 bases from V and 4 bases from J, with 18 bases between. The CDR3 is made up of 15 amino acids. Germline V gene data show CDR1 as MRHNA and CDR2 as SNTAGT. The CDR3 reads CASSQFPGRNYEQYF. The CDR3 DNA reads TGTGCCAGCAGTCAATTTCCGGGACGAAATTACGAGCAGTACTTC.

CDR3 amino acids: CASSHLGQSSYNEQFF. Written as DNA, the CDR3 is TGTGCCAGCAGCCACCTAGGACAGAGCTCCTACAATGAGCAGTTCTTC. The chain employs TRBV14 and TRBJ2-1; possibly TRBD1 for D (6 bases). Germline V gives CDR1 SGHDN, CDR2 FVKESK. V gave up 3 bases and J gave up 0 bases, with 12 bases separating them. The length of the CDR3 is 16 residues.